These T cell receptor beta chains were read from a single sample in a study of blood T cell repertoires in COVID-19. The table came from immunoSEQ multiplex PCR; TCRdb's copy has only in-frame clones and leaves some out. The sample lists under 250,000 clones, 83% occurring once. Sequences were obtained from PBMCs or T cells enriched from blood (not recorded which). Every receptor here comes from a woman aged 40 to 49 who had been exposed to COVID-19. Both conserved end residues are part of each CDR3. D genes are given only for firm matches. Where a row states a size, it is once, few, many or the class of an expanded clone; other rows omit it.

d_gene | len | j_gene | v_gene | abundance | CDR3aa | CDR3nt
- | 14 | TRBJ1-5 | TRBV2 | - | CASSRGGGNQPQHF | TGTGCCAGCAGCCGTGGGGGGGGCAATCAGCCCCAGCATTTT
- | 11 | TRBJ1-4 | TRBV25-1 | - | CASRSGGNLFF | TGTGCCAGCAGGTCCGGAGGAAACCTGTTTTTT
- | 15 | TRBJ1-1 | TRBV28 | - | CASNPQSAGNTEAFF | TGTGCCAGTAACCCCCAATCCGCAGGGAACACTGAAGCTTTCTTT
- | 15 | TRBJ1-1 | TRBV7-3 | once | CASSLMGGLETEAFF | TGTGCCAGCAGCTTAATGGGGGGGCTGGAGACTGAAGCTTTCTTT
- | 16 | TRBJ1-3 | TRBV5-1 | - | CASSSDDSGGGNTIYF | TGCGCCAGCAGCTCGGATGACAGTGGGGGCGGAAACACCATATATTTT
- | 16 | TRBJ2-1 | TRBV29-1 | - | CSVEDDRERISDEQFF | TGCAGCGTTGAAGATGATAGGGAAAGGATTAGCGATGAGCAGTTCTTC
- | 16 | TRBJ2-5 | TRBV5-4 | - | CASSLASGHPKETQYF | TGTGCCAGCAGCTTGGCCTCGGGACACCCAAAAGAGACCCAGTACTTC
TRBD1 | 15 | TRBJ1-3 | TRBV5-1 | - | CASSQGTASGNTIYF | TGCGCCAGCAGCCAAGGGACAGCCTCTGGAAACACCATATATTTT
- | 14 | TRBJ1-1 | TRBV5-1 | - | CASSFRRVDAEAFF | TGCGCCAGCAGCTTCAGGAGGGTCGACGCTGAAGCTTTCTTT
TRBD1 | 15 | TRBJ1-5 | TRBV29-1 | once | CSVLGTGNSNQPQHF | TGCAGCGTCCTAGGGACAGGGAATAGCAATCAGCCCCAGCATTTT
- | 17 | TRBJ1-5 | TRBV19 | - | CASSIQGWGYSNQPQHF | TGTGCCAGTAGTATACAGGGTTGGGGATATAGCAATCAGCCCCAGCATTTT
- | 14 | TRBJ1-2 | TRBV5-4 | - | CASSQGASPYGYTF | TGTGCCAGCAGCCAAGGGGCCTCCCCCTATGGCTACACCTTC
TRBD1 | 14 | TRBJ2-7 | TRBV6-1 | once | CASFDGTGTYEQYF | TGTGCCAGCTTTGACGGGACAGGAACCTACGAGCAGTACTTC
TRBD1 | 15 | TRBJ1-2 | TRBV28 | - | CASSLDRGLGPGYTF | TGTGCCAGCAGTCTCGACAGGGGGCTAGGTCCTGGCTACACCTTC
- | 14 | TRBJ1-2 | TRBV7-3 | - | CASKLGGSDYGYTF | TGTGCCAGCAAACTAGGCGGGTCTGACTATGGCTACACCTTC
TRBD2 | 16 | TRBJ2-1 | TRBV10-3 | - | CAISEWGSGAYNEQFF | TGTGCCATCAGTGAGTGGGGCAGCGGGGCTTACAATGAGCAGTTCTTC
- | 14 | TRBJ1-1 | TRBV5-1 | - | CASRRLGVNTEAFF | TGCGCCAGCAGGAGGTTAGGCGTGAACACTGAAGCTTTCTTT
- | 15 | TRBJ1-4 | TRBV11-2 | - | CASRKSRGNNEKLFF | TGTGCCAGCAGGAAATCCCGGGGAAACAATGAAAAACTGTTTTTT
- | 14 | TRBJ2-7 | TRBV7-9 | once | CASSLGGVSYEQYF | TGTGCCAGCAGCTTAGGGGGAGTTTCCTACGAGCAGTACTTC
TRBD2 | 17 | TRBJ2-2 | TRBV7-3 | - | CASSLRGTSGNTGELFF | TGTGCCAGCAGCTTAAGGGGGACTAGCGGGAACACCGGGGAGCTGTTTTTT
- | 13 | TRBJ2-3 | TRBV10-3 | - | CAAGPGGGDTQYF | TGTGCCGCTGGCCCCGGGGGTGGAGATACGCAGTATTTT
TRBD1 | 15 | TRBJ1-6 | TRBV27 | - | CASSPDRVGGSPLHF | TGTGCCAGCAGTCCGGACAGGGTGGGCGGGTCACCCCTCCACTTT
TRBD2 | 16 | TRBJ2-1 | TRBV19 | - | CASSISTRGGNNEQFF | TGTGCCAGTAGTATTTCCACCCGGGGGGGAAACAATGAGCAGTTCTTC
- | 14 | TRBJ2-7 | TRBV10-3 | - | CAISPNGDSYEQYF | TGTGCCATCAGCCCTAACGGGGACTCCTACGAGCAGTACTTC
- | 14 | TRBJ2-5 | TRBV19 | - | CASSLQARGEGQYF | TGTGCCAGTTCCCTCCAGGCCCGAGGCGAGGGCCAGTACTTC
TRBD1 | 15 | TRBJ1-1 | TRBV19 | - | CASSFTGGGNTEAFF | TGTGCCAGTAGTTTCACAGGGGGCGGGAACACTGAAGCTTTCTTT
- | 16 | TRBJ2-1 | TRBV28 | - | CASSPADSQGENEQFF | TGTGCCAGCAGTCCCGCGGACAGCCAAGGTGAAAATGAGCAGTTCTTC
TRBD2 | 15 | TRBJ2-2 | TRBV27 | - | CASRLGGTTGGELFF | TGTGCCAGCCGCTTAGGTGGGACTACAGGCGGGGAGCTGTTTTTT
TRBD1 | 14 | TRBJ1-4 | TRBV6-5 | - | CASSLNRGGEKLFF | TGTGCCAGCAGTCTCAACAGGGGCGGCGAAAAACTGTTTTTT
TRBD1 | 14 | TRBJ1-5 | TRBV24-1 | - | CATSRDSASQPQHF | TGTGCCACCAGTAGGGACAGCGCTTCCCAGCCCCAGCATTTT
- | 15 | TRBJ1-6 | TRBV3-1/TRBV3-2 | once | CASSQGGQLNSPLHF | TGTGCCAGCAGCCAAGGAGGGCAGCTGAATTCACCCCTCCACTTT
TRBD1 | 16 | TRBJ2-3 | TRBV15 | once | CATSRPGGEVTDTQYF | TGTGCCACCAGCAGGCCAGGGGGCGAAGTGACAGATACGCAGTATTTT
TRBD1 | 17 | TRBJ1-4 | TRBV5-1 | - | CASSLELTGGFGEKLFF | TGCGCCAGCAGCTTGGAATTGACAGGGGGTTTTGGGGAAAAACTGTTTTTT
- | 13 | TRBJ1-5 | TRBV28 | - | CASSSRGGQPQHF | TGTGCCAGCAGTTCCCGAGGTGGTCAGCCCCAGCATTTT
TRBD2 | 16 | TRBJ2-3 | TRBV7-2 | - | CASSLWLAGGADTQYF | TGTGCCAGCAGCTTATGGCTAGCGGGGGGTGCAGATACGCAGTATTTT
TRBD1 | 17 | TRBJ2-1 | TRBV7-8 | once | CASSLARLNTGVNEQFF | TGTGCCAGCAGCTTAGCGCGCCTAAACACAGGGGTCAATGAGCAGTTCTTC
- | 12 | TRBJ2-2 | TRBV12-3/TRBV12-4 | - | CASSTSTGELFF | TGTGCCAGCAGTACTTCCACCGGGGAGCTGTTTTTT
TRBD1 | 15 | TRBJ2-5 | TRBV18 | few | CASSPPATGDETQYF | TGTGCCAGCTCACCACCAGCGACAGGGGACGAGACCCAGTACTTC
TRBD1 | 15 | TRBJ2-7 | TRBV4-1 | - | CASSPPRTGGSEQYF | TGCGCCAGCAGCCCCCCCCGGACAGGGGGGTCCGAGCAGTACTTC
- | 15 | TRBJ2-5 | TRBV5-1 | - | CASSSTGGGQETQYF | TGCGCCAGCAGCTCGACTGGGGGCGGGCAAGAGACCCAGTACTTC
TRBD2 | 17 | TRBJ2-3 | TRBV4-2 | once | CASSLGPLAGSTDTQYF | TGTGCCAGCAGCCTCGGCCCACTAGCGGGGAGCACAGATACGCAGTATTTT
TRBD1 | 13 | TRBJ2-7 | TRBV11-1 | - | CASSLDRIYEQYF | TGTGCCAGCAGCTTGGACAGGATTTACGAGCAGTACTTC
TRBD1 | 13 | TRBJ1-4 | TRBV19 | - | CASSMTGGGKLFF | TGTGCCAGTAGTATGACAGGGGGCGGAAAACTGTTTTTT
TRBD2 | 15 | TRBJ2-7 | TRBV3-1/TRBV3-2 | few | CASSQDWGGSDEQYF | TGTGCCAGCAGCCAAGATTGGGGGGGTTCGGACGAGCAGTACTTC
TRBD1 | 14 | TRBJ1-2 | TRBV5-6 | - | CASSHPGQGYGYTF | TGTGCCAGCAGCCATCCGGGACAGGGCTATGGCTACACCTTC
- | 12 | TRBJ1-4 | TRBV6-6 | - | CAAGRANEKLFF | TGTGCGGCGGGTAGGGCTAATGAAAAACTGTTTTTT
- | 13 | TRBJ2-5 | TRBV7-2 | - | CASSFRGGETQYF | TGTGCCAGCAGCTTTAGGGGCGGTGAGACCCAGTACTTC
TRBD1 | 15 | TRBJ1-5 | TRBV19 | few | CASSTTGGSNQPQHF | TGTGCCAGTAGTACAACAGGGGGTAGCAATCAGCCCCAGCATTTT
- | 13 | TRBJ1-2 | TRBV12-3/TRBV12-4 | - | CASSTTPTYGYTF | TGTGCCAGCAGCACGACACCAACCTATGGCTACACCTTC
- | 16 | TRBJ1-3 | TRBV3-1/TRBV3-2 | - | CASSLGTLGRGNTIYF | TGTGCCAGCAGCCTCGGGACTCTGGGACGGGGAAACACCATATATTTT
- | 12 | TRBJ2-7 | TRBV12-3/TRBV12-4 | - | CASTLTAYEQYF | TGTGCCAGCACCCTGACAGCCTACGAGCAGTACTTC
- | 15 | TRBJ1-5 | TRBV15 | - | CATSRDAKGAQPQHF | TGTGCCACCAGCAGAGATGCCAAGGGAGCCCAGCCCCAGCATTTT
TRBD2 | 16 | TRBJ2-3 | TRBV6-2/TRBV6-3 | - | CASSRVAGAVTDTQYF | TGTGCCAGCAGTCGGGTAGCGGGGGCCGTCACAGATACGCAGTATTTT
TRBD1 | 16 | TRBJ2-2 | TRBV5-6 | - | CASSPLGGAGTGELFF | TGTGCCAGCAGCCCGTTAGGGGGCGCGGGCACCGGGGAGCTGTTTTTT
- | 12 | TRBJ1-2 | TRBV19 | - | CASSIGSWRYTF | TGTGCCAGTAGTATAGGGAGCTGGCGCTACACCTTC
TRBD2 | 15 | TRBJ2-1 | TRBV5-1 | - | CASRPSGGDGGEQFF | TGCGCCAGCAGGCCTAGCGGGGGTGACGGGGGTGAGCAGTTCTTC